One and the same sample provided the 11 T cell receptor beta chains below, sequenced in a study of shared clonotypes between healthy human individuals. The method was immunoSEQ multiplex PCR; TCRdb's version includes in-frame clones alone and lacks a portion of them. The profile covers more than 900,000 clones, with around 78% appearing a single time and roughly 0.61% taken by the ten largest. Source material: memory CD4+ T cells from PBMCs. As to subset: CD45RA-negative fraction. The receptors come from a young man in good health. Some clones in this sample may be carry-over from other donors' samples.

The rearrangement joins TRBV5-3 to TRBJ1-1, with 7 bases aligning to TRBD1. TRBV5-3 is an open reading frame, and its role is uncertain. The CDR3 length is 15 residues. Trimming removed 4 bases from V and 2 bases from J; junction bases left unmatched: 8. The CDR3 coding sequence is TGTGCCAGAAGCGAGCCGGGACAGATAAACACTGAAGCTTTCTTT. Translating it yields CARSEPGQINTEAFF.

This clone turned up a few times. The chain has TRBV5-4 and TRBJ1-5; D is perhaps TRBD1 (6 bases). This CDR3 has 13 amino acids. Germline V gives CDR1 SGHNT, CDR2 YYREEE (reference sequence). V dropped 10 bases and J dropped 7 bases, with 18 bases sitting between them. CDR3 in amino acids: CAYRDGVRQPQHF. The CDR3 DNA sequence: TGTGCCTACAGGGATGGGGTCAGGCAGCCCCAGCATTTT.

The chain has TRBV4-1 and TRBJ2-1; maybe TRBD2 (5 bases). V dropped 4 bases and J dropped 8 bases, with 18 bases sitting between them. CDR3 length: 15 residues. Germline CDR1 is MGHRA and CDR2 is YSYEKL. The CDR3 protein is CASSRLALWEYEQFF. CDR3 nucleotide sequence: TGCGCCAGCAGCCGGCTAGCCCTTTGGGAGTATGAGCAGTTCTTC.

The rearrangement joins TRBV7-3 to TRBJ1-5, with a weak D call TRBD1 (6 bases). Per the germline V gene, CDR1 is SGHTA and CDR2 is FQGTGA. V lost 2 bases and J 3 bases, leaving 11 bases between the germline ends. This CDR3 has 15 amino acids. CDR3 coding DNA: TGTGCCAGCAGCTTAGGAGGGGGATACAATCAGCCCCAGCATTTT. Its protein product is CASSLGGGYNQPQHF. The variable domain in full, with the rest retrieved from reference TRBV7-3 and TRBJ1-5, is GAGVSQTPSNKVTEKGKYVELRCDPISGHTALYWYRQSLGQGPEFLIYFQGTGAADDSGLPNDRFFAVRPEGSVSTLKIQRTERGDSAVYLCASSLGGGYNQPQHFGDGTRLSIL.

The chain carries TRBV18 and TRBJ2-7; D perhaps matches TRBD1 (5 bases). This CDR3 region has 14 residues. CDR1 is KGHSH and CDR2 is LQKENI in the germline V gene. Trimming pared 2 bases from V and 3 bases from J, leaving 11 bases between. Here the CDR3 DNA reads TGTGCCAGCTCACCAAGCCAGGGTTTCTACGAGCAGTACTTC. Protein sequence: CASSPSQGFYEQYF.

V is TRBV10-3 and J is TRBJ2-7, with D unresolved. Looked up from germline, CDR1 is ENHRY and CDR2 is SYGVKD. V was shortened by 8 bases and J by 0 bases, with 14 bases between the two germline ends. CDR3 length: 14 amino acids. The CDR3 coding sequence is TGTGCCATCGGTAGAACTACCAACTCCTACGAGCAGTACTTC. This sequence encodes CAIGRTTNSYEQYF.

V is TRBV6-5 and J is TRBJ2-7; the D is unclear. Trimming took 10 bases from V and 1 from J, leaving 14 bases between them. CDR3 length: 13 amino acids. Germline loops: CDR1 MNHEY, CDR2 SVGAGI. CDR3 residues: CATSRTGSYEQYF. CDR3 sequence (DNA): TGTGCCACCTCACGAACTGGTTCCTACGAGCAGTACTTC.

This clone appeared once. This chain uses TRBV6-6 with TRBJ2-5, with 7 bases matching TRBD2. The V gene end was trimmed by 5 bases and the J gene end by 4 bases; junction bases not matched to a gene: 10. There are 15 residues in the CDR3. Germline V gene sequence: CDR1 MNHNY, CDR2 SVGAGI (reference sequence). CDR3 DNA sequence: TGTGCCAGCAGTCTCGGGGCGGGGGTGTCAGAGACCCAGTACTTC. Its translation is CASSLGAGVSETQYF.

The genes are TRBV28 and TRBJ2-3; D not resolved. CDR3 length equals 13 residues. V was clipped by 8 bases and J by 0 bases, with 9 bases between them. Germline lookup yields CDR1 MDHEN and CDR2 SYDVKM. As DNA, the CDR3 is TGTGCCAGCGAGCGCCTAAGCACAGATACGCAGTATTTT. This codes for CASERLSTDTQYF.

Regarding this clone: Other DNA sequences in the same sample also yield this CDR3. This chain links TRBV5-1 with TRBJ1-1; the D is unclear. Germline CDR1 SGHRS, CDR2 YFSETQ. The CDR3 runs 15 residues. With 0 bases removed from V and 1 base from J, the gap between germline ends came to 10 bases. The CDR3 coding sequence is TGCGCCAGCAGCTTGGCCTTGGGTGGGAACACTGAAGCTTTCTTT. It codes for CASSLALGGNTEAFF.

The chain employs TRBV5-4 and TRBJ1-4; D is perhaps TRBD1 (5 bases). Germline CDR1 SGHNT, CDR2 YYREEE (reference sequence). The V end lost 0 bases, the J end lost 4 bases, and 13 bases lay between the germline ends. This CDR3 contains 16 residues. The DNA for the CDR3 is TGTGCCAGCAGCTTGGGAGGGGCCGGAGGTAATGAAAAACTGTTTTTT. This gives the protein CASSLGGAGGNEKLFF. The full variable domain, its missing parts supplied by reference TRBV5-4 and TRBJ1-4, is ETGVTQSPTHLIKTRGQQVTLRCSSQSGHNTVSWYQQALGQGPQFIFQYYREEENGRGNFPPRFSGLQFPNYSSELNVNALELDDSALYLCASSLGGAGGNEKLFFGSGTQLSVL.